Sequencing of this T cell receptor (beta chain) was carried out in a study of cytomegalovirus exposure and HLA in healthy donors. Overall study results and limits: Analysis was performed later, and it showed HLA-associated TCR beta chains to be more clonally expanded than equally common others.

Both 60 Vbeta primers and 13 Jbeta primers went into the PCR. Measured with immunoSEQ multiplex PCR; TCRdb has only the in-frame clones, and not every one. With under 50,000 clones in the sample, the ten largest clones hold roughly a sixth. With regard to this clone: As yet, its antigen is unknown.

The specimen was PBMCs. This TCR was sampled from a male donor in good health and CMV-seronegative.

The CDR3: CASSLSGGSQETQYF. DNA of the CDR3: TGTGCCAGCAGCCTTAGCGGGGGGTCGCAAGAGACCCAGTACTTC. The J gene is TRBJ2-5, the V gene TRBV9, with TRBD2 matching 10 bases. The V gene's germline CDR1 is SGDLS and CDR2 YYNGEE. CDR3 length: 15 amino acids. The V gene end was trimmed by 4 bases and the J gene end by 2 bases; junction bases not matched to a gene: 5.